This TCR beta chain emerged from a study of T cell responses to AZD1222 COVID-19 vaccine. Method: immunoSEQ multiplex PCR; TCRdb's copy keeps in-frame clones and lacks some. The top ten clones hold around 2.3% of a sample with about 150,000 clones, 92% of them seen once. There are 15 residues in the CDR3. With 3 bases clipped from V and 4 bases from J, the junction kept 7 bases outside the gene matches. Per germline, CDR1 WNHNN and CDR2 SYGVQD (reference sequence). This clone was counted between two and nine times. The target antigen is unknown. General study findings and limits: Nearly half of unique spike-specific TCRs reportedly avoided B.1.351 and B.1.1.7 mutated regions.

The sequence came from an adult in good health. The V call is TRBV10-1, the J call TRBJ2-7; the match to TRBD2 covers 9 bases. The starting material was peripheral blood, obtained on day 0 of AZD1222 vaccination. The CDR3 sequence: CASSDSGLASYEQYF. The CDR3 DNA sequence: TGCGCCAGCAGTGATTCTGGACTAGCGAGTTACGAGCAGTACTTC.